This passage covers 19 T cell receptor beta chains from one sample sequenced in a study of spatial heterogeneity in lung cancer. Study conclusions and caveats: Tumors with more nonsynonymous mutations had more expanded intratumoral alpha and beta TCRs.

MiXCR was run by TCRdb on the 5' RACE reads, yielding one entry per CDR3 protein. The repertoire has some 10,000 distinct CDR3 sequences, about 5.7% of them found once; the top ten carry roughly a tenth. Which antigens these TCRs recognize remains unknown. Sample time point: sample taken at primary tumor resection. The sample was lung tumor tissue, taken at surgery. The receptors were sampled from a male donor with early-stage non-small cell lung cancer.

This clonotype was recorded at least ten times. Because the library targeted alpha chains, this beta chain is an off-target read whose size means little. The chain recombines TRBV12-3 or TRBV12-4 with TRBJ2-2; 9 nucleotides agree with TRBD2. After removal of 6 bases from V and 0 bases from J, the junction contained 8 bases not matched to a gene. The CDR3 runs to 17 residues. The chain's CDR3 is CASRRGTSIPNTGELFF. The CDR3 DNA sequence: TGTGCCAGCAGGCGAGGGACTAGCATACCGAACACCGGGGAGCTGTTTTTT.

By proportion, this clonotype is medium-sized. Within a library made for alpha chains, this beta chain is off target, and its count is uninformative. The V call is TRBV27, the J call TRBJ2-1; 12 nucleotides line up with TRBD2. J was trimmed by 6 bases and V by 7 bases; bases with no gene match: 19. There are 19 residues in the CDR3. Germline lookup yields CDR1 MNHEY and CDR2 SMNVEV (reference sequence). The CDR3, as DNA: TGTGCCAGCAAAAGGACGGGGACGCCGGGACTAGCGGGCCTCAATGAGCAGTTCTTC. Translated, it gives CASKRTGTPGLAGLNEQFF.

With regard to this clonotype: This beta chain is a stray read from a library made for alpha chains; its abundance is not meaningful. The genes are TRBV2 and TRBJ1-2; no clear D gene. Germline V gives CDR1 SNHLY, CDR2 FYNNEI. The CDR3 has 11 residues. The germline V and J ends were trimmed by 4 bases and 3 bases, with 3 bases remaining between them. The chain's CDR3 is CASSVDYGYTF. Here the CDR3 DNA reads TGTGCCAGCAGTGTGGACTATGGCTACACCTTC.

Of note for this clonotype: The library was designed around alpha chains, so this beta chain is a stray read whose abundance carries little weight. This chain connects TRBV10-3 to TRBJ2-6; D might be TRBD1 (6 bases). This CDR3 has 15 amino acids. Germline CDR1 is ENHRY and CDR2 is SYGVKD. Trimming removed 3 bases at V and 2 bases at J, with 8 bases between. CDR3 in amino acids: CAISERGTGANVLTF. The CDR3 nucleotides read TGTGCCATCAGTGAAAGGGGGACTGGGGCCAACGTCCTGACTTTC.

This clonotype was observed many times. This beta chain is a stray read from a library made for alpha chains; its abundance is not meaningful. V gene TRBV28 combines with J gene TRBJ2-3; D possibly corresponds to TRBD2 (5 bases). From germline, CDR1 is MDHEN and CDR2 SYDVKM. The CDR3 sequence is 12 residues long. Trimming pared 2 bases from V and 12 bases from J, leaving 12 bases between. The CDR3 is CASSLTATSQYF. For the CDR3, the DNA is TGTGCCAGCAGTTTAACAGCAACTAGTCAGTATTTT.

There are many counts of this clonotype. The library was built for alpha chains, so this beta chain is an off-target read and its size means little. The chain has TRBV5-4 and TRBJ1-3; D possibly corresponds to TRBD1 (6 bases). Germline V gene data show CDR1 as SGHNT and CDR2 as YYREEE (reference sequence). This CDR3 region has 15 residues. V lost 0 bases and J lost 11, with 18 bases in between. CDR3 bases: TGTGCCAGCAGCTTGGATTATCGGGGGGCGCAGGCCATATATTTT. It yields the protein CASSLDYRGAQAIYF.

In regard to this clonotype: Since it is a stray read in a library aimed at alpha chains, this beta chain has a size that is not meaningful. The chain has TRBV12-3 or TRBV12-4 and TRBJ2-1; 14 bases match TRBD2. After removal of 5 bases from V and 8 bases from J, the junction contained 8 bases not matched to a gene. This CDR3 is 16 amino acids long. As DNA, the CDR3 is TGTGCCAGCAGTCCTGGGACTAGCGGGAGAAATCATGAGCAGTTCTTC. It yields the protein CASSPGTSGRNHEQFF.

This clonotype was seen many times. As an off-target read in a library built for alpha chains, this beta chain has a frequency of little significance. The rearrangement joins TRBV5-1 to TRBJ1-3, with D hard to call. V lost 2 bases and J lost 4, with 4 bases in between. The CDR3 runs to 12 residues. Germline values: CDR1 SGHRS, CDR2 YFSETQ. CDR3 nucleotide sequence: TGCGCCAGCAGCTTATCCGGAAACACCATATATTTT. Amino acid sequence: CASSLSGNTIYF.

At least ten counts were recorded for this clonotype. The library was prepared for alpha chains; this beta chain is a stray read, so its frequency means little. The V gene is TRBV7-8, the J gene TRBJ2-3; D remains ambiguous. The CDR3 is 12 residues long. The V and J ends lost 1 base and 9 bases respectively, with 8 bases between them. Germline V gene lookup returns CDR1 SGHVS and CDR2 FQNEAQ. In DNA form, the CDR3 reads TGTGCCAGCAGCTTAGGTCCCCAAACGCAGTATTTT. Its protein product is CASSLGPQTQYF. Looking up the rest from reference TRBV7-8 and TRBJ2-3 gives the full variable domain: GAGVSQSPRYKVAKRGQDVALRCDPISGHVSLFWYQQALGQGPEFLTYFQNEAQLDKSGLPSDRFFAERPEGSVSTLKIQRTQQEDSAVYLCASSLGPQTQYFGPGTRLTVL.

There are many counts of this clonotype. The library was designed around alpha chains, so this beta chain is a stray read whose abundance carries little weight. The J gene is TRBJ2-4, the V gene TRBV12-3 or TRBV12-4; 9 nucleotides align to TRBD1. Unmatched junction bases numbered 3, after V lost 5 bases and J lost 4 bases. This CDR3 has 14 residues. In DNA, the CDR3 is TGTGCCAGCAGTCCGGACAGGGGAAAAAACATTCAGTACTTC. Its translation: CASSPDRGKNIQYF.

Relative to its sample, this clonotype is medium-sized. As an off-target read in a library built for alpha chains, this beta chain has a frequency of little significance. V usage is TRBV7-9 and J usage is TRBJ2-1, with D uncertain. The V end lost 5 bases, the J end lost 6 bases, and 5 bases lay between the germline ends. Germline V CDR1 and CDR2: SEHNR, FQNEAQ (reference sequence). The CDR3 length is 11 residues. CDR3 nucleotide sequence: TGTGCCAGCAGCCCGCGCAATGAGCAGTTCTTC. Translated: CASSPRNEQFF. Drawing the rest from reference TRBV7-9 and TRBJ2-1, the complete variable domain is DTGVSQNPRHKITKRGQNVTFRCDPISEHNRLYWYRQTLGQGPEFLTYFQNEAQLEKSRLLSDRFSAERPKGSFSTLEIQRTEQGDSAMYLCASSPRNEQFFGPGTRLTVL.

By sample share, this clonotype is medium-sized (0.01 to 0.1%). This beta chain came through as a stray read in a library set up for alpha chains, and its size says little. The chain uses TRBV20-1 and TRBJ2-1, with TRBD2 matching over 9 bases. CDR3 size: 14 residues. CDR1 and CDR2 from the germline V gene are DFQATT and SNEGSKA (reference sequence). V dropped 0 bases and J dropped 10; count of bases not matched to a gene: 7. CDR3 protein: CSARDAAGGREQFF. The CDR3 bases are TGCAGTGCTAGAGATGCAGCGGGAGGACGGGAGCAGTTCTTC.

This clonotype came up many times. This beta chain appears as a stray read in a library generated for alpha chains; its size is not informative. DNA for the CDR3: TGTGCCAGCAGTTACTACGACACCGGGGAGCTGTTTTTT. It yields the protein CASSYYDTGELFF. The chain has TRBV6-5 and TRBJ2-2, with D uncertain. Germline V gene sequence: CDR1 MNHEY, CDR2 SVGAGI. The CDR3 runs 13 residues. V was trimmed by 1 base and J by 3 bases, leaving 3 bases between them.

This clonotype was recorded at least ten times. As an off-target read in a library built for alpha chains, this beta chain has a frequency of little significance. This chain links TRBV6-5 with TRBJ1-1; 9 bases line up with TRBD1. The germline gives CDR1 MNHEY, CDR2 SVGAGI. This CDR3 is built from 12 residues. Unmatched junction bases numbered 5, after V lost 4 bases and J lost 11 bases. For the CDR3, the DNA is TGTGCCAGCAGTTCCGGGACAGGGAAGGCTTTCTTT. Its protein product is CASSSGTGKAFF.

In its sample, this clonotype was seen many times. Because this beta chain is a stray read in a library intended to capture alpha chains, its abundance should not be given much weight. This chain links TRBV20-1 with TRBJ1-6, with D maybe TRBD1 (6 bases). Trimming took 0 bases from V and 9 from J, leaving 12 bases between them. The CDR3 length is 14 residues. The germline gives CDR1 DFQATT, CDR2 SNEGSKA (reference sequence). CDR3: CSARDQGISSPLHF. The DNA of the CDR3 is TGCAGTGCTAGAGATCAGGGGATCAGTTCACCCCTCCACTTT.

Note on this clonotype: Little can be read into the size of this beta chain, an off-target read in a library designed for alpha chains. The rearrangement links TRBV10-3 to TRBJ2-3, with D maybe TRBD2 (6 bases). Germline CDR1 ENHRY, CDR2 SYGVKD. V lost 2 bases, J lost 0 bases, and 6 bases lay in between. This CDR3 is built from 14 residues. In DNA, the CDR3 is TGTGCCATCAGTGAGGCGGGAAGCACAGATACGCAGTATTTT. This sequence encodes CAISEAGSTDTQYF.

This clonotype was detected only a few times. The library was prepared for alpha chains; this beta chain is a stray read, so its frequency means little. V and J are TRBV27 and TRBJ1-1; TRBD1 might be the D (6 bases). V lost 3 bases and J lost 1, with 9 bases in between. CDR3 length: 14 residues. Germline CDR1 and CDR2: MNHEY and SMNVEV (reference sequence). The DNA for the CDR3 is TGTGCCAGCAGTTTTGGGGGCGCGAACACTGAAGCTTTCTTT. It encodes CASSFGGANTEAFF.

This clonotype was detected ten times or more. This beta chain appears as a stray read in a library generated for alpha chains; its size is not informative. The chain links TRBV18 to TRBJ2-7, with 9 nucleotides matching TRBD1. Per germline, CDR1 KGHSH and CDR2 LQKENI. The V gene end was trimmed by 6 bases and the J gene end by 0 bases; junction bases not matched to a gene: 3. The CDR3 is 14 amino acids. The CDR3 coding sequence is TGTGCCAGCTCTGACAGGGGGGGCTCCTACGAGCAGTACGTC. It translates to CASSDRGGSYEQYV.

This clonotype was detected many times. This beta chain is off target for a library built for alpha chains, so its abundance means little. The V gene is TRBV20-1, the J gene TRBJ1-2; D call uncertain. CDR1 is DFQATT, CDR2 SNEGSKA, per germline (reference sequence). The CDR3 is 11 amino acids. V lost 2 bases and J 10 bases, leaving 11 bases between the germline ends. The CDR3 spells CSARSLPDYTF. As DNA, the CDR3 is TGCAGTGCTAGAAGTTTGCCTGACTACACCTTC.